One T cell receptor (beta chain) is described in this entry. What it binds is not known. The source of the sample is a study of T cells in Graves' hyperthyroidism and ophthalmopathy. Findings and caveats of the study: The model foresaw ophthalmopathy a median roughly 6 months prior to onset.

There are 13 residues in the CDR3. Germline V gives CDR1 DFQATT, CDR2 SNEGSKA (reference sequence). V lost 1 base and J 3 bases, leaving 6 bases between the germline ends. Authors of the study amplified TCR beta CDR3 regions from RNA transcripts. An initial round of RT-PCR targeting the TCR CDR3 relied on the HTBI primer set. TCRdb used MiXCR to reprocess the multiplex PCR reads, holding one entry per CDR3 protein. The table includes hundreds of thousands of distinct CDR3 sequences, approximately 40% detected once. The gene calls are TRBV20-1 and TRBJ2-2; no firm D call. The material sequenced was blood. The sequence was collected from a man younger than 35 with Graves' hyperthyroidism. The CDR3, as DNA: TGCAGTGCTAGAGGACTTCACACCGGGGAGCTGTTTTTT. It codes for CSARGLHTGELFF.